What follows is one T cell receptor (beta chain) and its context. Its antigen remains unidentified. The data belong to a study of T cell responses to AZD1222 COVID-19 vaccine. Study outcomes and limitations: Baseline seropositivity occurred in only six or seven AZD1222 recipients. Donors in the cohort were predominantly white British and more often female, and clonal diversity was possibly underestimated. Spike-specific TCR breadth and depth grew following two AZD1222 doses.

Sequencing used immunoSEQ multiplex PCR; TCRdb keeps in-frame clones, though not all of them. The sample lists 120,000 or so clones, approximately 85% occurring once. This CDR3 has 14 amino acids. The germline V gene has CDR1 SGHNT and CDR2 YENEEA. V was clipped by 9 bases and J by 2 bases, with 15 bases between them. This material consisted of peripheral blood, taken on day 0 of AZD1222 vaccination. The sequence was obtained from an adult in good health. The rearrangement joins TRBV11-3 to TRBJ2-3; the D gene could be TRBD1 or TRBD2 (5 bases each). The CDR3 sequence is CASHRDGFTDTQYF. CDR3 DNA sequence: TGTGCCAGTCACCGGGACGGATTCACAGATACGCAGTATTTT.